A single sample is the source of the 26 T cell receptor beta chains below, sequenced in a study of blood T cell repertoires in COVID-19. Sequencing was performed with immunoSEQ multiplex PCR; in TCRdb, only in-frame clones are kept and a portion is missing. The sample has nearly 300,000 clones, about 91% seen once. The material sequenced was peripheral blood. These receptors all stem from a woman aged 30 to 39 who had recovered from COVID-19.

The rearrangement uses TRBV4-1 and TRBJ2-3; D might be TRBD2 (7 bases). Between the trimmed V and J ends, which lost 2 bases and 2 bases, there was a span of 11 bases. Germline CDR1 MGHRA, CDR2 YSYEKL. The CDR3 runs to 15 residues. The CDR3 DNA sequence: TGCGCCAGCAGCCAAACGCGGGGGCCCACAGATACGCAGTATTTT. Protein product: CASSQTRGPTDTQYF.

The rearrangement links TRBV6-5 to TRBJ1-1, with D maybe TRBD1 (5 bases). CDR1 and CDR2 from the germline V gene are MNHEY and SVGAGI. This CDR3 comprises 14 residues. Trimming stripped 0 bases from V and 4 bases from J, with 9 bases between. The CDR3 here is CASSYSHRSTEAFF. The DNA for the CDR3 is TGTGCCAGCAGTTACTCGCACAGGTCCACTGAAGCTTTCTTT.

This clone is a singleton in its sample. The gene calls are TRBV7-3 and TRBJ2-3; 7 bases fit TRBD2. With 3 bases clipped from V and 2 bases from J, the junction kept 5 bases outside the gene matches. The CDR3 is made up of 15 amino acids. Looked up from germline, CDR1 is SGHTA and CDR2 is FQGTGA. The CDR3 region is CASSFRGGDTDTQYF. The CDR3, as DNA: TGTGCCAGCAGCTTCCGCGGGGGAGACACAGATACGCAGTATTTT.

The chain combines TRBV27 with TRBJ2-1; 13 bases are a match to TRBD2. The V and J ends lost 6 bases and 12 bases, in that order; junction bases with no gene match: 14. The CDR3 loop spans 16 amino acids. Per the germline V gene, CDR1 is MNHEY and CDR2 is SMNVEV (reference sequence). CDR3 protein: CASRRLGTSGEVGQFF. CDR3 bases: TGTGCCAGCAGACGACTCGGGACTAGCGGGGAAGTGGGGCAGTTCTTC.

This chain uses TRBV7-2 with TRBJ2-7; no definite D call. Trimming shortened V by 0 bases and J by 7 bases, and 13 bases separated the two germline ends. The CDR3 is 14 amino acids. CDR1 is SGHTA and CDR2 is FQGNSA in the germline V gene. CDR3 in amino acids: CASSLARGSQEQYF. Written as DNA, the CDR3 is TGTGCCAGCAGCTTAGCCCGAGGCAGCCAAGAGCAGTACTTC.

The chain combines TRBV7-2 with TRBJ1-5; weak D call: TRBD1 (6 bases). Germline V gene data show CDR1 as SGHTA and CDR2 as FQGNSA. This CDR3 contains 16 residues. V was clipped by 5 bases and J by 1 base, with 15 bases between them. CDR3: CASSQKLGGSNQPQHF. The DNA for the CDR3 is TGTGCCAGCAGCCAGAAGCTTGGGGGCAGCAATCAGCCCCAGCATTTT.

This chain connects TRBV7-2 to TRBJ1-2; 7 bases are shared with TRBD1. The CDR3 consists of 14 residues. Looked up from germline, CDR1 is SGHTA and CDR2 is FQGNSA. V lost 2 bases and J lost 4; bases outside the gene matches: 4. This CDR3 is CASSLRGQGYGYTF. DNA of the CDR3: TGTGCCAGCAGCTTAAGGGGGCAGGGCTATGGCTACACCTTC.

The V gene is TRBV7-9, the J gene TRBJ2-2; 9 nucleotides align to TRBD1. The ends lost 5 bases at V and 3 bases at J; junction bases unmatched: 7. The CDR3 extends over 16 amino acids. Germline V gene lookup returns CDR1 SEHNR and CDR2 FQNEAQ (reference sequence). CDR3 nucleotide sequence: TGTGCCAGCAGCCCGGGACAGGGAGTTGACACCGGGGAGCTGTTTTTT. Amino acids: CASSPGQGVDTGELFF.

As for this clone: Mismatch with germline at one junction end may stem from a read error. The sample carries other DNA sequences with the same CDR3. The V and J genes are TRBV3-1 (or the pseudogene TRBV3-2) and TRBJ2-7; 10 bases agree with TRBD1. Germline CDR1 reads LGHDT; CDR2 reads YNNKEL (reference sequence). This CDR3 region has 17 residues. For the CDR3, the DNA is TGTGCCAGCAGCCAAGAGGAGACAGGGGGCTTAGCTTACGAGCAATACTTC. Translating gives CASSQEETGGLAYEQYF.

This clone was seen more than once but under ten times. The CDR3 DNA follows: TGTGCCAGCACCCCTTTGAGGACAGATACCAATCAGCCCCAGCATTTT. Its translation: CASTPLRTDTNQPQHF. The rearrangement uses TRBV7-9 and TRBJ1-5; D may be TRBD1 (6 bases). The V end lost 7 bases, the J end lost 3 bases, and 19 bases lay between the germline ends. The CDR3 runs 16 residues. The germline gives CDR1 SEHNR, CDR2 FQNEAQ (reference sequence).

The CDR3 protein is CASREGNGNTIYF. The DNA for the CDR3 is TGTGCCAGTAGGGAGGGAAACGGAAACACCATATATTTT. V usage is TRBV6-5 and J usage is TRBJ1-3; no reliable D call. Germline CDR1 and CDR2: MNHEY and SVGAGI. This CDR3 is 13 amino acids long. Trimming pared 9 bases from V and 4 bases from J, leaving 13 bases between.

This chain joins TRBV3-1 (or the pseudogene TRBV3-2) and TRBJ1-6, with D unclear. The CDR3 is 15 amino acids. The V end lost 4 bases, the J end lost 8 bases, and 15 bases lay between the germline ends. Per germline, CDR1 LGHDT and CDR2 YNNKEL (reference sequence). CDR3 in DNA: TGTGCCAGCAGCCCGCGCGGAGGTCCTTATTCACCCCTCCACTTT. Translation gives CASSPRGGPYSPLHF.

This clone has only one observation. At the DNA level, this CDR3 is encoded by other sequences in the same sample as well. This chain links TRBV18 with TRBJ2-3; a possible D gene is TRBD2 (6 bases). V gave up 6 bases and J gave up 6 bases, with 7 bases separating them. Germline values: CDR1 KGHSH, CDR2 LQKENI. There are 11 residues in the CDR3. For the CDR3, the DNA is TGTGCCAGCTCCCGGGGGGATACGCAGTATTTT. Translating it yields CASSRGDTQYF.

The gene calls are TRBV7-3 and TRBJ2-5, with a tentative D call TRBD1 (5 bases). Germline assignment: CDR1 SGHTA and CDR2 FQGTGA. V lost 10 bases and J 5 bases, leaving 32 bases between the germline ends. This CDR3 spans 18 amino acids. Here the CDR3 DNA reads TGTGCCATCACTTCTTTCAGGGTCAAGTGGGGTCTCGCGGAGACCCAGTACTTC. Its translation is CAITSFRVKWGLAETQYF.

The V and J genes are TRBV28 and TRBJ2-1; the D gene is possibly TRBD1 (7 bases). This CDR3 region has 12 residues. Trimming removed 10 bases at V and 9 bases at J, with 16 bases between. Germline V gene sequence: CDR1 MDHEN, CDR2 SYDVKM. In DNA form, the CDR3 reads TGTGCCACCGGACTACGGGACAGTGAGCAGTTCTTC. It codes for CATGLRDSEQFF.

The V gene is TRBV28, the J gene TRBJ1-2, with 7 bases aligning to TRBD1. Per the germline V gene, CDR1 is MDHEN and CDR2 is SYDVKM. The CDR3 spans 13 residues. J was trimmed by 6 bases and V by 7 bases; bases with no gene match: 8. The CDR3 loop is CASNFRDSNGYTF. As DNA, the CDR3 is TGTGCCAGCAACTTCCGGGACAGTAATGGCTACACCTTC.

Notes on this clone: At one end the junction does not follow the germline gene, possibly because of a read error. This sequence joins TRBV12-5 and TRBJ2-3; D remains ambiguous. The CDR3 is 11 amino acids. Germline V gives CDR1 LGHNT, CDR2 FRNRAP. CDR3 coding DNA: TGCGCTAGTGGTTCAGGAGATACGCAGTATTTT. It is translated as CASGSGDTQYF.

This chain joins TRBV7-2 and TRBJ1-2, with D possibly TRBD1 on 5 matching bases. The length of the CDR3 is 17 residues. In germline, CDR1 is SGHTA, CDR2 FQGNSA. Trimming cost V 6 bases and J 0 bases, with 20 bases left between them. Written as DNA, the CDR3 is TGTGCCAGCAGTTACCTATCGTCGGGGGGGGCTAACTATGGCTACACCTTC. Its protein product is CASSYLSSGGANYGYTF.

V and J are TRBV28 and TRBJ2-6, with 7 bases fitting TRBD1. The trim removed 6 bases at V and 0 bases at J, leaving 5 bases unmatched. The CDR3 loop spans 16 amino acids. CDR1 and CDR2 (germline): MDHEN, SYDVKM. The CDR3 sequence is CASRTTGNSGANVLTF. CDR3 sequence (DNA): TGTGCCAGCAGGACGACAGGGAACTCTGGGGCCAACGTCCTGACTTTC.

The chain carries TRBV11-2 and TRBJ1-2; possibly TRBD1 for D (6 bases). V gave up 5 bases and J gave up 6 bases, with 13 bases separating them. The CDR3 sequence is 13 residues long. CDR1 is SGHAT, CDR2 FQNNGV, per germline. CDR3 DNA sequence: TGTGCCAGCAGCCGAGGACAGATGGATGGCTACACCTTC. Encoded protein: CASSRGQMDGYTF.

The V call is TRBV30, the J call TRBJ2-4; perhaps TRBD1 as D (6 bases). Germline CDR1 reads GTSNPN; CDR2 reads SVGIG (reference sequence). The CDR3 runs 15 residues. Trimming pared 2 bases from V and 4 bases from J, leaving 15 bases between. The CDR3 here is CAWSNLGTRKNIQYF. In DNA form, the CDR3 reads TGTGCCTGGAGTAACCTTGGGACAAGGAAAAACATTCAGTACTTC.

The chain carries TRBV14 and TRBJ2-2, with D possibly being TRBD1 (6 bases). The germline V gene encodes CDR1 SGHDN and CDR2 FVKESK. V dropped 4 bases and J dropped 6 bases, with 18 bases sitting between them. This CDR3 comprises 16 residues. CDR3 DNA sequence: TGTGCCAGCAGCCCACAGGGCACGAAAGTGGCCGGGGAGCTGTTTTTT. It is translated as CASSPQGTKVAGELFF.

The chain employs TRBV12-3 or TRBV12-4 and TRBJ2-1; D is perhaps TRBD1 (5 bases). Trimming took off 6 bases at V and 13 bases at J, with 13 bases between the two ends. The length of the CDR3 is 11 residues. CDR3 sequence (DNA): TGTGCCAGCAGACGACAGCTAATTCAGTTCTTC. It encodes CASRRQLIQFF.

This chain connects TRBV24-1 to TRBJ2-1; 9 nucleotides align to TRBD2. From germline, CDR1 is KGHDR and CDR2 SFDVKD. The V and J ends lost 3 bases and 5 bases, in that order; junction bases with no gene match: 7. CDR3 size: 16 residues. DNA of the CDR3: TGTGCCACCAGTGATCCCAGCGGGGGGCTAAACAATGAGCAGTTCTTC. This translates into CATSDPSGGLNNEQFF.

In DNA form, the CDR3 reads TGCGCCAGCAGTCCGGGGACAGGGCAACACGAGCAGTACTTC. Its protein product is CASSPGTGQHEQYF. This chain uses TRBV5-1 with TRBJ2-7; TRBD1 matches 9 bases. V lost 5 bases, J lost 5 bases, and 8 bases stayed unmatched. Germline CDR1 SGHRS, CDR2 YFSETQ. There are 14 residues in the CDR3.

The chain uses TRBV28 and TRBJ1-1, with unresolved D. V shed 1 base and J shed 5 bases, with 11 bases lying between them. This CDR3 is 14 amino acids long. The germline gives CDR1 MDHEN, CDR2 SYDVKM. CDR3 sequence (DNA): TGTGCCAGCAGTTTATCAGGCGGGTTAACTGAAGCTTTCTTT. Its translation is CASSLSGGLTEAFF. Combining the CDR3 with reference TRBV28 and TRBJ1-1 gives the whole variable domain DVKVTQSSRYLVKRTGEKVFLECVQDMDHENMFWYRQDPGLGLRLIYFSYDVKMKEKGDIPEGYSVSREKKERFSLILESASTNQTSMYLCASSLSGGLTEAFFGQGTRLTVV.